The present TCR beta chain was sequenced within a study of shared clonotypes between healthy human individuals. Study background: CD4 naive and CD4 memory each took three plates per donor, while CD8 naive took two and CD8 memory one.

The protocol was immunoSEQ multiplex PCR, while the TCRdb copy is restricted to in-frame clones and leaves out a portion. The sample lists 2 million to 2.5 million clones; about 95% were seen once. Naive-designated CD8 cells lacked CD45RO, were positively enriched for CCR7, and omitted terminally differentiated effector memory CD45RA+ cells. Germline V gene sequence: CDR1 MGHRA, CDR2 YSYEKL. The CDR3 runs to 17 residues. V lost 7 bases and J lost 2; bases outside the gene matches: 16. V usage is TRBV4-1 and J usage is TRBJ1-2; 7 bases are a match to TRBD1. Source material: naive CD8+ T cells sorted from blood. The receptor was isolated from a man younger than 30 in good health. For the CDR3, the DNA is TGCGCCAGCAAAGAAACGTGGGGCGAACAGGGGAACTATGGCTACACCTTC. Protein: CASKETWGEQGNYGYTF.